This T cell receptor beta chain was captured by sequencing in a study of CD8 T cells in ankylosing spondylitis. A remark on this clonotype: What it binds is unknown.

This CDR3 spans 16 amino acids. CDR1 is DFQATT, CDR2 SNEGSKA, per germline (reference sequence). Trimming left V 2 bases short and J 6 bases short, with 23 bases between. Study results and caveats: Ankylosing spondylitis blood seemed to carry a telltale TCR beta motif made of seven or eight highly homologous variants. Disease-linked clones reportedly showed significant enrichment in matched ankylosing spondylitis synovial fluid. Clones linked with disease were CD8+ and fairly uncommon in the peripheral blood. Reactive arthritis synovial fluid and blood previously showed some of these motif variants.

Library preparation for TCR beta used quantitative 5'-RACE with molecular barcodes. Each CDR3 protein gets one entry after TCRdb re-called the 5' RACE reads with MiXCR. The table lists under 850,000 distinct CDR3 sequences, roughly 19% of them singletons, with around 20% in the top ten. This sequence originates from a male donor with ankylosing spondylitis. V and J are TRBV20-1 and TRBJ2-7, with D possibly matching TRBD2 (6 bases). What was sequenced was blood, either unsorted or a sorted T cell fraction (not recorded which). DNA of the CDR3: TGCAGTGCTAGATCCGTGAGGACGGCGGGATTAGGCGAGCAGTACTTC. This encodes CSARSVRTAGLGEQYF.